These 15 T cell receptor beta chains were sequenced from one sample in a study of sequential checkpoint blockade in melanoma. The treatment: randomized to nivolumab then ipilimumab (arm A) or the reverse (arm B). The method was immunoSEQ multiplex PCR; TCRdb's version includes in-frame clones alone and lacks a portion of them. The profile covers under 40,000 clones, with more than 70% appearing a single time and 9.5% to 15% taken by the ten largest. The input for sequencing was CD8+ T cells sorted from blood (inferred from file names), taken from a patient given nivolumab and ipilimumab in sequence. The receptor source for this set is a human donor with melanoma.

V is TRBV5-8 and J is TRBJ2-7; D call uncertain. The V gene's germline CDR1 is SGHTS and CDR2 YDEGEE. Trimming stripped 1 base from V and 5 bases from J, with 13 bases between. This CDR3 is built from 14 residues. The CDR3 DNA reads TGTGCCAGCAGCTTGCGTTACGGTAGTCACGAGCAGTACTTC. Its protein is CASSLRYGSHEQYF.

V usage is TRBV9 and J usage is TRBJ2-3, with TRBD2 matching 12 bases. CDR1 is SGDLS, CDR2 YYNGEE, per germline. The CDR3 is made up of 16 amino acids. The V segment lost 4 bases and the J segment 2 bases; nucleotides outside the gene matches: 5. The CDR3 sequence: CASSTGLAGYTDTQYF. The CDR3 DNA reads as TGTGCCAGCAGCACTGGACTAGCGGGGTACACAGATACGCAGTATTTT.

The gene calls are TRBV11-3 and TRBJ2-1; 12 nucleotides line up with TRBD2. This CDR3 is built from 15 residues. Unmatched junction bases numbered 6, after V lost 2 bases and J lost 10 bases. Germline assignment: CDR1 SGHNT and CDR2 YENEEA. The CDR3 is CASSLLAGGPKEQFF. The CDR3 region has the DNA TGTGCCAGCAGCTTACTAGCGGGAGGGCCTAAGGAGCAGTTCTTC.

The rearrangement uses TRBV5-4 and TRBJ2-7, with D tentatively TRBD2 (5 bases). Germline V CDR1 and CDR2: SGHNT, YYREEE (reference sequence). This CDR3 spans 14 amino acids. The V end was cut by 4 bases, the J end by 1 base, with 12 bases between. Here the CDR3 DNA reads TGTGCCAGCAGCAGTACAGAGGGTTCCTACGAGCAGTACTTC. This sequence encodes CASSSTEGSYEQYF.

This chain links TRBV15 with TRBJ1-2; TRBD1 matches 9 bases. Trimming took 3 bases from V and 4 from J; bases not matched to a gene: 12. This CDR3 has 17 residues. Germline V gives CDR1 LNHNV, CDR2 YYDKDF (reference sequence). The CDR3 spells CATSRRGQGLPIYGYTF. The CDR3 DNA reads TGTGCCACCAGCAGGAGGGGACAGGGCTTGCCCATCTATGGCTACACCTTC. The entire variable domain, with the rest obtained from reference TRBV15 and TRBJ1-2, is as follows: DAMVIQNPRYQVTQFGKPVTLSCSQTLNHNVMYWYQQKSSQAPKLLFHYYDKDFNNEADTPDNFQSRRPNTSFCFLDIRSPGLGDTAMYLCATSRRGQGLPIYGYTFGSGTRLTVV.

This clone was seen a few times. This chain connects TRBV9 to TRBJ1-3, with D possibly matching TRBD1 (5 bases). V was pared by 4 bases and J by 1 base, with 9 bases between. The CDR3 loop spans 14 amino acids. Germline loops: CDR1 SGDLS, CDR2 YYNGEE. In DNA, the CDR3 is TGTGCCAGCAGCAGGGGAAGTTCTGGAAACACCATATATTTT. Translated, it gives CASSRGSSGNTIYF.

This chain joins TRBV19 and TRBJ2-7; D remains unclear. The germline CDR1 and CDR2 sequences are LNHDA and SQIVND (reference sequence). Trimming took 1 base from V and 0 from J, leaving 7 bases between them. The CDR3 is 14 residues long. In DNA form, the CDR3 reads TGTGCCAGTAGTATAGCAGGTTACTCCTACGAGCAGTACTTC. Translated, it gives CASSIAGYSYEQYF.

The J gene is TRBJ2-7, the V gene TRBV7-2; no clear D. The V end was cut by 3 bases, the J end by 7 bases, with 13 bases between. The CDR3 runs 13 residues. Germline V gene data show CDR1 as SGHTA and CDR2 as FQGNSA. CDR3 nucleotide sequence: TGTGCCAGCAGCTTCCTAACCCACCGGGAGCAGTACTTC. Its protein product is CASSFLTHREQYF. The full variable domain, rest sourced from reference TRBV7-2 and TRBJ2-7, is GAGVSQSPSNKVTEKGKDVELRCDPISGHTALYWYRQSLGQGLEFLIYFQGNSAPDKSGLPSDRFSAERTGGSVSTLTIQRTQQEDSAVYLCASSFLTHREQYFGPGTRLTVT.

This chain uses TRBV27 with TRBJ1-5; 9 positions match TRBD1. CDR1 is MNHEY, CDR2 SMNVEV, per germline (reference sequence). The CDR3 totals 14 residues. V was pared by 5 bases and J by 4 bases, with 3 bases of the junction left unmatched. The CDR3 region has the DNA TGTGCCAGCAGTCACAGGGGGCTGAATCAGCCCCAGCATTTT. Translated, it gives CASSHRGLNQPQHF.

V and J are TRBV21-1 and TRBJ2-3; the table calls TRBD2, which could not be checked here. TRBV21-1 is labeled a pseudogene. CDR3 length: 16 residues. The CDR3 DNA reads TGTGCCAGCAACCCCCCGGGGGAGTCGAGCACAGATACGCAGTATTTT. Protein product: CASNPPGESSTDTQYF.

The chain employs TRBV7-8 and TRBJ1-2; D call uncertain. Trimming took off 6 bases at V and 5 bases at J, with 13 bases between the two ends. The CDR3 contains 13 residues. Germline V gene lookup returns CDR1 SGHVS and CDR2 FQNEAQ. CDR3 nucleotides: TGTGCCAGCAGTCTTATCGGGGAATATGGCTACACCTTC. Translated, it gives CASSLIGEYGYTF. Complete variable domain (other parts from reference TRBV7-8 and TRBJ1-2): GAGVSQSPRYKVAKRGQDVALRCDPISGHVSLFWYQQALGQGPEFLTYFQNEAQLDKSGLPSDRFFAERPEGSVSTLKIQRTQQEDSAVYLCASSLIGEYGYTFGSGTRLTVV.

The rearrangement uses TRBV13 and TRBJ2-3; 15 nucleotides align to TRBD2. The CDR3 is 21 residues long. Trimming took 5 bases from V and 4 from J; bases not matched to a gene: 19. Germline V gene data show CDR1 as PRHDT and CDR2 as FYEKMQ (reference sequence). The DNA for the CDR3 is TGTGCCAGCAGCACCAAGCCGGGACTAGCGGGAGGTGACAACCCCCCAGATACGCAGTATTTT. Translation: CASSTKPGLAGGDNPPDTQYF. Together with reference TRBV13 and TRBJ2-3, the CDR3 gives the full variable domain: AAGVIQSPRHLIKEKRETATLKCYPIPRHDTVYWYQQGPGQDPQFLISFYEKMQSDKGSIPDRFSAQQFSDYHSELNMSSLELGDSALYFCASSTKPGLAGGDNPPDTQYFGPGTRLTVL.

The J gene is TRBJ2-7, the V gene TRBV4-2, with D hard to call. Trimming pared 0 bases from V and 0 bases from J, leaving 12 bases between. Germline V CDR1 and CDR2: LGHNA, YNFKEQ. This CDR3 spans 16 amino acids. The CDR3 DNA is TGTGCCAGCAGCCAAGAGGGCTTTTCCCCCTCCTACGAGCAGTACTTC. Amino acids: CASSQEGFSPSYEQYF.

In its sample, this clone was seen once. The chain carries TRBV2 and TRBJ2-1; TRBD2 is a possible D gene (5 bases). The V end was cut by 7 bases, the J end by 6 bases, with 7 bases between. The CDR3 consists of 11 residues. Germline V gives CDR1 SNHLY, CDR2 FYNNEI. In DNA form, the CDR3 reads TGTGCCAGCAATGGACTCAATGAGCAGTTCTTC. Translating it yields CASNGLNEQFF. Using reference TRBV2 and TRBJ2-1 for the parts outside the CDR3, the full variable domain is EPEVTQTPSHQVTQMGQEVILRCVPISNHLYFYWYRQILGQKVEFLVSFYNNEISEKSEIFDDQFSVERPDGSNFTLKIRSTKLEDSAMYFCASNGLNEQFFGPGTRLTVL.

The chain uses TRBV10-2 and TRBJ2-5, with 9 bases aligning to TRBD1. The CDR3 consists of 15 residues. J gave up 0 bases and V 4 bases, and 3 bases lay outside the gene matches. CDR1 WSHSY and CDR2 SAAADI come from the germline V gene. Here the CDR3 reads CASSAGTGYQETQYF. For the CDR3, the DNA is TGCGCCAGCAGTGCCGGGACAGGGTACCAAGAGACCCAGTACTTC.